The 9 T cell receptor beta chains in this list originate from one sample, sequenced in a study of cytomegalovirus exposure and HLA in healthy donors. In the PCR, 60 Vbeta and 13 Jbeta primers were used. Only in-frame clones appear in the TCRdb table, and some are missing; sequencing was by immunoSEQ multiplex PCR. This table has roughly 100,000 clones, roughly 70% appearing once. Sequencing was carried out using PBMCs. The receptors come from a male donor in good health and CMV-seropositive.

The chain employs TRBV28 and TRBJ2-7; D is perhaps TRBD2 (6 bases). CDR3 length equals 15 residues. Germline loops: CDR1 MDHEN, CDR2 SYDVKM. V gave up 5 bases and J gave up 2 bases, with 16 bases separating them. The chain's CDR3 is CASSPFGGAPYEQYF. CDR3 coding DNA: TGTGCCAGCAGTCCATTTGGCGGGGCGCCCTACGAGCAGTACTTC.

The CDR3 spells CASSLAADRRTQYF. CDR3 nucleotide sequence: TGTGCCAGCAGCTTGGCCGCGGATAGACGAACCCAGTACTTC. The chain links TRBV5-5 to TRBJ2-5; D is undetermined. V was cut by 0 bases and J by 8 bases, with 14 bases left in between. The CDR3 is made up of 14 amino acids. Germline CDR1 SGHKS, CDR2 YYEKEE (reference sequence). The whole variable domain, filled in from reference TRBV5-5 and TRBJ2-5, reads DAGVTQSPTHLIKTRGQQVTLRCSPISGHKSVSWYQQVLGQGPQFIFQYYEKEERGRGNFPDRFSARQFPNYSSELNVNALLLGDSALYLCASSLAADRRTQYFGPGTRLLVL.

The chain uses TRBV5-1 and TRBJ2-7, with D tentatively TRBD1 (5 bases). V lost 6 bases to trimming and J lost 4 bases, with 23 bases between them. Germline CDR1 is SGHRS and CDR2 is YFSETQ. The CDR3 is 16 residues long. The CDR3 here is CASTLGLGLERYEQYF. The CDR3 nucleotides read TGCGCCAGCACCCTAGGGTTGGGGCTCGAGAGGTACGAGCAGTACTTC.

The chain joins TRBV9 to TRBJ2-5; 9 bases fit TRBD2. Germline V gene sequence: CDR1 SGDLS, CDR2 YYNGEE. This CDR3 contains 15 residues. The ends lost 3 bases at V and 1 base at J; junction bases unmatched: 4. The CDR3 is CASSAGTSSQETQYF. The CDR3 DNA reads TGTGCCAGCAGCGCCGGGACTAGCAGCCAAGAGACCCAGTACTTC.

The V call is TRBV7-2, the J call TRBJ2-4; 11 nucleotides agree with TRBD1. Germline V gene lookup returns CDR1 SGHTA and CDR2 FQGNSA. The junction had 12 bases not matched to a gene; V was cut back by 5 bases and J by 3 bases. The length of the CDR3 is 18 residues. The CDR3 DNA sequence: TGTGCCAGCAGCCCCCCCGGACAGGGGGCTGCAGACAAAAACATTCAGTACTTC. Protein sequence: CASSPPGQGAADKNIQYF.

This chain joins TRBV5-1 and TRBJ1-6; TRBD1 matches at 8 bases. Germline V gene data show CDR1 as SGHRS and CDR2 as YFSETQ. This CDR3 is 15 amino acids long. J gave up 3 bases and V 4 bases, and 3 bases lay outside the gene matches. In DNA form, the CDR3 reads TGCGCCAGCAGCAAGACAGGGGTCTATAATTCACCCCTCCACTTT. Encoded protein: CASSKTGVYNSPLHF.

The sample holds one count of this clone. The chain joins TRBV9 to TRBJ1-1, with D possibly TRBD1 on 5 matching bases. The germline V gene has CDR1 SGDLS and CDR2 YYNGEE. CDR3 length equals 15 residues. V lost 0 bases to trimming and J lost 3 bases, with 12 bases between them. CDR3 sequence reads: CASSVGGGVDTEAFF. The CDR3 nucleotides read TGTGCCAGCAGCGTAGGTGGAGGGGTGGACACTGAAGCTTTCTTT.

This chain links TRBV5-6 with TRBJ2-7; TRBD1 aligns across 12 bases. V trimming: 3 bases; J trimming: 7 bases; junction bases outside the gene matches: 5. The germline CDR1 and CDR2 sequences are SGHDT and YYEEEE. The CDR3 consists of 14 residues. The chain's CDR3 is CASSYGTGGREQYF. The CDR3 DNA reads TGTGCCAGCAGCTACGGGACAGGGGGCAGGGAGCAGTACTTC.

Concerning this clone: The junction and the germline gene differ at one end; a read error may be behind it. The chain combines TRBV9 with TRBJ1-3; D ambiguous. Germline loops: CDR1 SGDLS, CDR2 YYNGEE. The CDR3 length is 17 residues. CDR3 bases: TGTGCCAGCAGCCTCTCCCACCAAGGGAGCTCTGGAAGCACCATATATTTT. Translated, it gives CASSLSHQGSSGSTIYF.